These T cell receptor beta chains were read from a single sample in a study of blood T cell repertoires in COVID-19. Using immunoSEQ multiplex PCR, the repertoire was profiled, and TCRdb retains in-frame clones only, with some absent. The sample lists around 100,000 clones; approximately 88% were seen once. Sequenced: peripheral blood. These receptors were taken from a woman aged 70-85 years with acute or convalescent COVID-19. Each CDR3 is given without its conserved first and last residue.

V	J	CDR3
TRBV18	TRBJ2-1	ASSPRLAGVAEQF
TRBV9	TRBJ2-5	ASSRGIQETQY
TRBV19	TRBJ1-2	ASSGHRGGNGYT
TRBV19	TRBJ2-2	ASSTPQGPGTGELF
TRBV18	TRBJ1-5	ASSPPGQKYQPQH
TRBV6-1	TRBJ2-1	ASSAPASGANNEQF
TRBV19	TRBJ1-1	ASSTQVWDTEAF
TRBV5-3	TRBJ1-1	ARRAGTDLLNTEAF
TRBV13	TRBJ2-5	ASSLGRSGARETQY
TRBV19	TRBJ1-1	ASSVRGGSGTEAF
TRBV7-2	TRBJ2-7	ASSFRGISYEQY
TRBV15	TRBJ2-1	ATSREFPSGVYNEQF
TRBV19	TRBJ1-2	ASSETGGNYGYT
TRBV12-3/TRBV12-4	TRBJ1-1	ASSWTVNTEAF
TRBV19	TRBJ2-3	ASSHGRGSTDTQY
TRBV28	TRBJ2-7	ASSLLQGRSDEQY
TRBV2	TRBJ2-2	ASSRTGGGELF
TRBV19	TRBJ1-6	ASNARQGVSPLH
TRBV9	TRBJ2-7	ASSVGSVQGIYEQY
TRBV2	TRBJ1-5	ASSGMGQYNQPQH
TRBV27	TRBJ1-5	ASSFGGTHNQPQH
TRBV2	TRBJ2-2	ASSETRGFNTGELF
TRBV19	TRBJ1-1	ASRGQGVWSTEAF
TRBV6-2/TRBV6-3	TRBJ1-1	ASSYSNIRNTEAF
TRBV28	TRBJ1-1	ASSLTDLAEAF
TRBV15	TRBJ2-7	ATSRDLTGGDEQY
TRBV10-3	TRBJ2-5	ATRLVGVETQY
TRBV6-5	TRBJ2-3	ASSLSGGSPDTQY
TRBV5-1	TRBJ2-2	ASSLEGYTGELF
TRBV19	TRBJ1-3	ASSKGLRSSGNTIY
TRBV7-3	TRBJ2-3	ASSPGVVGDTQY
TRBV28	TRBJ2-7	ASGSLAGVTVYEQY
TRBV6-2/TRBV6-3	TRBJ2-7	ASSYSVAPNEQY
TRBV4-1	TRBJ2-6	ASSQDLNRGGSGANVLT
TRBV6-5	TRBJ2-1	ASSPPAGEQF
TRBV2	TRBJ2-3	ASNRGSDTQY
TRBV2	TRBJ2-4	ASRTSAAKNIQY
TRBV7-2	TRBJ1-3	ASSYRAHSGNTIY
TRBV25-1	TRBJ2-1	ASSESRGGYNEQF
TRBV5-5	TRBJ2-7	ASSSRDSDAEQY
TRBV5-1	TRBJ2-3	ASSLDPGTGTDTQY
TRBV19	TRBJ2-5	ASSLSGTGKETQY
TRBV6-5	TRBJ1-1	ASRDTGGESEAF
TRBV19	TRBJ2-4	ASSIRTGGVIKNIQY
TRBV28	TRBJ1-2	ASTSGGWGDYGYT
TRBV6-6	TRBJ1-5	ASRPSGRNQPQH
TRBV5-1	TRBJ2-2	ASSLTGDTGELF
TRBV28	TRBJ1-2	ASDPSRTGAHVNYGYT
TRBV19	TRBJ1-6	ASSIPTAHNSPLH
TRBV7-9	TRBJ1-6	ASTRGQTNSPLH
TRBV27	TRBJ1-2	ASSLFLPSGPGGYT
TRBV25-1	TRBJ1-4	ASRETEGKGKLF